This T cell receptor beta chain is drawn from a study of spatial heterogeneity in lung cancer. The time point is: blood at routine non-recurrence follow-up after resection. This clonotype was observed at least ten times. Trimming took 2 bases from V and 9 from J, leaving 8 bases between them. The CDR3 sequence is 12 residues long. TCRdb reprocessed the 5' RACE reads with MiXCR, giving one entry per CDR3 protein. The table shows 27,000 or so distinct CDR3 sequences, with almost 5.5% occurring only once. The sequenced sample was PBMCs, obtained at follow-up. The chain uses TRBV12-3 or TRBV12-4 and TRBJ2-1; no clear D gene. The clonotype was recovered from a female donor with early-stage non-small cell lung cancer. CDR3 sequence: CASSLTVFEQFF. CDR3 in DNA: TGTGCCAGCAGTTTAACCGTCTTTGAGCAGTTCTTC.